The clone carrying this TCR beta chain was counted a few times. The antigen is unknown. These data are taken from a study of beta chain features in type 1 diabetes. As for the study in general: The study examined around 99,000,000 sorted cells across all samples. Whole-study findings and limits: The study found moderately but significantly shorter TCRB CDR3s in all four CD4+ subsets of Type 1 diabetes patients. PCR might show a preference for shorter templates, equally across patients and controls.

The single heparinised draw taken from each donor contained around 100 mL of blood on average. TCRB transcripts that were expressed got sequenced, as all of the isolated RNA had been reverse transcribed. The protocol was immunoSEQ multiplex PCR, while the TCRdb copy is restricted to in-frame clones and leaves out a portion. The sample records 300,000 or so clones, roughly 8% being singletons. Trimming shortened V by 3 bases and J by 1 base, and 4 bases separated the two germline ends. CDR1 and CDR2 (germline): SGHNT, YYREEE (reference sequence). The CDR3 spans 12 residues. Sequencing was performed on central memory CD4+ T cells from blood. J is TRBJ1-1 and V is TRBV5-4; D is unresolved. The receptor's source is a woman between 18 and 29 years old in good health. CDR3 loop: CASSSRNTEAFF. The CDR3 DNA reads as TGTGCCAGCAGCTCCAGGAACACTGAAGCTTTCTTT.